The clone carrying this TCR beta chain showed up just a few times. Between the trimmed V and J ends, which lost 4 bases and 9 bases, there was a span of 20 bases. The CDR3 totals 15 residues. Germline CDR1 is SGHRS and CDR2 is YFSETQ. The data derive from a study of blood T cell repertoires in COVID-19. Study-level background: Both acute and convalescent COVID-19 samples were obtained from the United States, Italy and Spain. T cells, B-cell-depleted T cells, or PBMCs supplied cDNA or gDNA.

Per the authors' pipeline: Reference gene primer amplification yielded estimated nucleated cell counts. TCRdb's copy holds only in-frame clones and misses some; the assay was immunoSEQ multiplex PCR. The V and J calls and the clone size are those of that table, but D and trimming were determined from the DNA. The top ten clones hold around 0.99% of a sample with 180,000 or so clones, 86% of them seen once. The sequence came from a man between 18 and 35 years old with acute or convalescent COVID-19. The sequencing sample was made of peripheral blood. The J gene is TRBJ1-5, the V gene TRBV5-1, with D possibly being TRBD1 (6 bases). Written as DNA, the CDR3 is TGCGCCAGCAGCCTCCGGGACACTTCCCGGTCGCCCCAGCATTTT. Translated: CASSLRDTSRSPQHF.